Listed below are T cell receptor beta chains from one sample, sequenced in a study of blood T cell repertoires in COVID-19. This table comes from immunoSEQ multiplex PCR, and its TCRdb copy is limited to in-frame clones, with some not included. The sample has more than 65,000 clones, roughly 80% seen once. Sequencing was carried out using peripheral blood. All receptors derive from a woman aged 70-85 years with acute or convalescent COVID-19. Each CDR3 is given with its conserved first and last residue. The D gene is left open where the match is weak. Where a row states a size, it is once, few, many or the class of an expanded clone; other rows omit it.

v_gene	abundance	len	d_gene	j_gene	CDR3nt	CDR3aa
TRBV6-1	once	16	TRBD2	TRBJ2-7	TGTGCCAGCAGTGAAAGACTAGCGGGAGTTCCTTTCGAGCAGTACTTC	CASSERLAGVPFEQYF
TRBV19	once	15	TRBD1	TRBJ2-1	TGTGCCAGTAGCCAGAACCGGGACAGGGGGAATGAGCAGTTCTTC	CASSQNRDRGNEQFF
TRBV18	NA	16	TRBD2	TRBJ2-1	TGTGCCAGCTCACCAACGGGCGGACTAGCGGGAGTTGAGCAGTTCTTC	CASSPTGGLAGVEQFF
TRBV11-2	NA	15	TRBD2	TRBJ2-1	TGTGCCAGCAGCTCGCTAGCGGGAGGGCACAATGAGCAGTTCTTC	CASSSLAGGHNEQFF
TRBV30	NA	13	NA	TRBJ2-5	TGTGCCTGGAGCCGGACAAATCGGGAGACCCAGTACTTC	CAWSRTNRETQYF
TRBV7-2	few	17	TRBD2	TRBJ2-1	TGTGCCAGCAGCTTACTAGCGGGAGGGCCGGGCTACAATGAGCAGTTCTTC	CASSLLAGGPGYNEQFF
TRBV5-4	NA	15	NA	TRBJ2-5	TGTGCCAGCAGCTTGGTAACGTCTAGCCAAGAGACCCAGTACTTC	CASSLVTSSQETQYF
TRBV11-2	NA	12	NA	TRBJ2-7	TGTGCCAGCAGCTTACTACGAAACGAGCAGTACTTC	CASSLLRNEQYF
TRBV2	NA	14	TRBD1	TRBJ2-5	TGTGCCAGCAGTCAGGGGGATACCCAAGAGACCCAGTACTTC	CASSQGDTQETQYF
TRBV18	NA	14	TRBD1	TRBJ1-1	TGTGCCAGCTCAGCCGGGACAGGGGCCGCTGAAGCTTTCTTT	CASSAGTGAAEAFF
TRBV2	NA	14	TRBD2	TRBJ2-7	TGTGCCAGCGGTGCGGGGCGGGAGGCCCACGAGCAGTACTTC	CASGAGREAHEQYF
TRBV9	NA	15	TRBD1	TRBJ1-2	TGTGCCAGCAGCGTAGCAGGGGGAGTAAACTATGGCTACACCTTC	CASSVAGGVNYGYTF
TRBV27	few	16	TRBD1	TRBJ2-1	TGTGCCAGCAGTTCTCTCCGGGACAGGGGGAACAATGAGCAGTTCTTC	CASSSLRDRGNNEQFF
TRBV5-6	few	16	NA	TRBJ1-5	TGTGCCAGCTATAGGCAGGGCAGCCATAGCAATCAGCCCCAGCATTTT	CASYRQGSHSNQPQHF
TRBV20-1	NA	13	NA	TRBJ1-6	TGCAGTGCTAGTCAGGGTTATAATTCACCCCTCCACTTT	CSASQGYNSPLHF
TRBV10-3	NA	16	TRBD2	TRBJ2-1	TGTGCCATCAGTGAGAGTAGTAGCGGGAGTGGGTATGAGCAGTTCTTC	CAISESSSGSGYEQFF
TRBV19	NA	14	NA	TRBJ2-2	TGTGCCAGTCAACAGGGTTTTCTTACCGGGGAGCTGTTTTTT	CASQQGFLTGELFF
TRBV3-1/TRBV3-2	NA	17	TRBD2	TRBJ2-1	TGTGCCAGCAGCCCGGGACTAGCGGGAGGCAAAGGGGGTGAGCAGTTCTTC	CASSPGLAGGKGGEQFF
TRBV6-1	NA	15	NA	TRBJ2-7	TGTGCCAGCAGTGAAAATTCGGGGGGCGCGGGATCGGAGTACTTC	CASSENSGGAGSEYF
TRBV4-2	NA	18	TRBD2	TRBJ2-7	TGTGCCAGCAGCCAAGAAAGGGTCGGAGCGGGATGGGGATACGAGCAGTACTTC	CASSQERVGAGWGYEQYF
TRBV5-5	NA	15	NA	TRBJ2-3	TGTGCCAGCAGCTTGGTCGCGGGACGGGTAGATACGCAGTATTTT	CASSLVAGRVDTQYF
TRBV19	NA	18	TRBD2	TRBJ2-1	TGTGCCAGTAGTAAAGGGGTAGGCGGGAGTATTGTTAGGAATGAGCAGTTCTTC	CASSKGVGGSIVRNEQFF
TRBV5-4	NA	14	NA	TRBJ2-7	TGTGCCAGCAGCTTGGCCGGGGACTCGCGAAAGCAGTACTTC	CASSLAGDSRKQYF
TRBV29-1	NA	17	TRBD2	TRBJ2-2	TGCAGCGTTCCCGGTAGTAGCGGGAGCACGAACACCGGGGAGCTGTTTTTT	CSVPGSSGSTNTGELFF
TRBV28	NA	15	NA	TRBJ2-1	TGTGCCAGCCAGGGGGGTGGAAGCTCCTACAATGAGCAGTTCTTC	CASQGGGSSYNEQFF
TRBV3-1/TRBV3-2	NA	17	TRBD2	TRBJ2-4	TGTGCCAGCAGCCAACCCGGACTAGCGGAAGCCAAAAACATTCAGTACTTC	CASSQPGLAEAKNIQYF
TRBV27	NA	12	TRBD2	TRBJ2-7	TGTGCCAGCAGGGAGCGGGAGAACGAGCAGTACTTC	CASRERENEQYF
TRBV4-2	NA	14	NA	TRBJ2-2	TGTGCCAGCAGCTGGGACTTGAACACCGGGGAGCTGTTTTTT	CASSWDLNTGELFF
TRBV2	NA	13	NA	TRBJ1-4	TGTGCCAGCAACGCAGCAACTAATGAAAAACTGTTTTTT	CASNAATNEKLFF
TRBV29-1	few	12	NA	TRBJ2-1	TGCAGCGACAGGGTCCCATCCAATGAGCAGTTCTTC	CSDRVPSNEQFF
TRBV18	NA	19	TRBD1	TRBJ1-1	TGTGCCAGCTCACCATATACCCCAGGGGGCGCGGGCTCGAACACTGAAGCTTTCTTT	CASSPYTPGGAGSNTEAFF
TRBV5-1	few	15	NA	TRBJ1-4	TGCGCCAGCAGCTTGGGAACCGGGACATCTGAAAAACTGTTTTTT	CASSLGTGTSEKLFF
TRBV2	few	13	NA	TRBJ2-3	TGTGCCAGCAGCGTAGACTACACAGATACGCAGTATTTT	CASSVDYTDTQYF